Below, one T cell receptor (beta chain) is given with its context. This sample was included in a study of T cell responses to AZD1222 COVID-19 vaccine. TCRdb keeps only in-frame clones here, not all; method: immunoSEQ multiplex PCR. The sample includes 60,000 to 75,000 clones, 70% to 85% seen only once; the top ten take 20%. Trimming took off 1 base at V and 7 bases at J, with 13 bases between the two ends. Germline V gene lookup returns CDR1 SGHRS and CDR2 YFSETQ. The CDR3 runs 14 residues. V and J are TRBV5-1 and TRBJ2-3; D perhaps matches TRBD2 (5 bases). This clonotype was sampled from an adult in good health. The material sequenced was peripheral blood, taken on day 0 of AZD1222 vaccination. The DNA for the CDR3 is TGCGCCAGCAGCTTGTACGCCGAGGGTAATACGCAGTATTTT. Translating gives CASSLYAEGNTQYF.